The subject of this entry is one TCR beta chain. Its specificity is not known. The record originates from a study of T-cell reconstitution after alpha-beta-depleted transplantation in children. Points from the study as a whole: By about two months after transplant, alpha-beta T cells reportedly arose from several hundred graft clones that had expanded. At day 60, the high TCRbeta diversity found in some patients originated from recipient T cells and thymic progenitors that had survived.

Unique molecular identifiers were incorporated during preparation of the TCRbeta library. TCRdb recomputed calls from the PCR reads with MiXCR, one row per CDR3 protein. Altogether about 110,000 distinct CDR3 sequences are present, about 9.4% being singletons, with the ten largest covering under 40%. The CDR3 extends over 14 amino acids. Trimming removed 5 bases from V and 6 bases from J, with 16 bases in between. The chain uses TRBV12-3 or TRBV12-4 and TRBJ2-5; D gene ambiguous. This TCR came from a boy aged 2 to 10 with acute lymphoblastic leukemia, due to receive a stem cell transplant. Sequencing was performed on PBMCs, taken before TCRalphabeta/CD19-depleted stem cell transplant. The CDR3, as DNA: TGTGCCAGCAGTCCCCAGGAAGGGCGAAAGACCCAGTACTTC. Protein product: CASSPQEGRKTQYF.